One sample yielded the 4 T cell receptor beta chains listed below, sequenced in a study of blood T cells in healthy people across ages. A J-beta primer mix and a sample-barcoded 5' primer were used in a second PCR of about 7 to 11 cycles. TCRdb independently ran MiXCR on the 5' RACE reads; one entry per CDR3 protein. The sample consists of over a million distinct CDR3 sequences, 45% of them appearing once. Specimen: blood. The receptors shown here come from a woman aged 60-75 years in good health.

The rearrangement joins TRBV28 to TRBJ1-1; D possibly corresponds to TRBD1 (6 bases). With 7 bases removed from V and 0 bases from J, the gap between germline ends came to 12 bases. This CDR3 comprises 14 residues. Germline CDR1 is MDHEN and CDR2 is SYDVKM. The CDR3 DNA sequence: TGTGCCAGCACCCAAGGGGACATGAACACTGAAGCTTTCTTT. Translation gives CASTQGDMNTEAFF.

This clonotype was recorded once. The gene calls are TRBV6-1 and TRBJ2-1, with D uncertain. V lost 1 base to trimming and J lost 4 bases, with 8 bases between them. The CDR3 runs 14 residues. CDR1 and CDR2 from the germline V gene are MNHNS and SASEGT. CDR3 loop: CASSEVGMYNEQFF. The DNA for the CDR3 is TGTGCCAGCAGTGAAGTTGGGATGTACAATGAGCAGTTCTTC.

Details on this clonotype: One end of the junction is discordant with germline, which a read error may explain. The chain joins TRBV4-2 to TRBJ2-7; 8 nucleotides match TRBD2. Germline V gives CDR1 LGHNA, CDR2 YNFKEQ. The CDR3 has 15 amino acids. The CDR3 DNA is TGTGCCAGCAGCCAAGCGGGAGGGCAGAACTACGGGCAGTACTTC. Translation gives CASSQAGGQNYGQYF.

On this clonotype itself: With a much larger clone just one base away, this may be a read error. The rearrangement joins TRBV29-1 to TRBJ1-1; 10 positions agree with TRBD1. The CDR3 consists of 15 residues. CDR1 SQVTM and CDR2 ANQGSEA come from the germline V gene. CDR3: CGVPGQGFMNTEAFF. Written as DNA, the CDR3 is TGCGGCGTGCCGGGACAGGGGTTCATGAACACTGAAGCTTTCTTT.